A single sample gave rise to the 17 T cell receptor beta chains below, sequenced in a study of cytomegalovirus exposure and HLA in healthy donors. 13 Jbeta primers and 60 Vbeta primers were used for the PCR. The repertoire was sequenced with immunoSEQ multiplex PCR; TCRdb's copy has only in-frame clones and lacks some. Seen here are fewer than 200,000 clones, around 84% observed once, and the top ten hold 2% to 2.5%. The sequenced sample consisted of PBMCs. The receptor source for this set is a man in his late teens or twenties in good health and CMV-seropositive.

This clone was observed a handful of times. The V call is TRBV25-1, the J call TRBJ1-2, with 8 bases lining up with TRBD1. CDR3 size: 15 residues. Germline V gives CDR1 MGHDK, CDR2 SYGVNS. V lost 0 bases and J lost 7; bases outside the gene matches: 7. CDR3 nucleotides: TGTGCCAGCAGTGAATATGCGGACAGGGCTGGTGGCTACACCTTC. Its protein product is CASSEYADRAGGYTF.

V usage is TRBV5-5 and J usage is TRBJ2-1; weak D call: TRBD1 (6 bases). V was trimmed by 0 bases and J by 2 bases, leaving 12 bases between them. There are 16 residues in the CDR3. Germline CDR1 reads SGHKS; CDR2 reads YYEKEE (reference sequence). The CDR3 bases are TGTGCCAGCAGCTTGGACAGGGCAGCGCCCTACAATGAGCAGTTCTTC. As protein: CASSLDRAAPYNEQFF.

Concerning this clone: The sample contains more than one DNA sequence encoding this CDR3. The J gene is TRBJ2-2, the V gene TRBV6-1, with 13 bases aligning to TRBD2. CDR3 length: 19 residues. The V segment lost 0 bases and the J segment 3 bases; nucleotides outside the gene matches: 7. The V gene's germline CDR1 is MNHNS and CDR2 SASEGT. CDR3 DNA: TGTGCCAGCAGTGAAGCGATCCCGGGACTAGCGGGGTACACCGGGGAGCTGTTTTTT. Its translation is CASSEAIPGLAGYTGELFF.

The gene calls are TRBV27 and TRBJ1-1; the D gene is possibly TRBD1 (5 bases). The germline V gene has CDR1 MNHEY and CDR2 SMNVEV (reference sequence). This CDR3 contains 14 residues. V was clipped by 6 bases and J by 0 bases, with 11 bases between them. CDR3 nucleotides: TGTGCCAGCAGCCCAGGGAACATGAACACTGAAGCTTTCTTT. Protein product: CASSPGNMNTEAFF.

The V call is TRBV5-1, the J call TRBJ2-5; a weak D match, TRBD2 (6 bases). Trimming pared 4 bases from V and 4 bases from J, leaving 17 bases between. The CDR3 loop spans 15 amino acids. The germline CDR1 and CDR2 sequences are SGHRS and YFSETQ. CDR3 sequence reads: CASSPNYGGGETQYF. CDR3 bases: TGCGCCAGCAGCCCTAATTACGGGGGAGGAGAGACCCAGTACTTC.

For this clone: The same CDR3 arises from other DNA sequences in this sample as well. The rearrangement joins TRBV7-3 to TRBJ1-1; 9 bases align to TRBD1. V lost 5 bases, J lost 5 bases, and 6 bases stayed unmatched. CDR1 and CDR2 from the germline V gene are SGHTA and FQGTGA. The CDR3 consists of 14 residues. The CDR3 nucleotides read TGTGCCAGCAGCCTACAGGGGGCGAGAACTGAAGCTTTCTTT. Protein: CASSLQGARTEAFF.

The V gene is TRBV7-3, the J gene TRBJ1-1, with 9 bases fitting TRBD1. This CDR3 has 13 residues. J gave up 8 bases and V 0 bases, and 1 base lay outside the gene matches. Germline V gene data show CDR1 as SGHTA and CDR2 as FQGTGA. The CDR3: CASSLTGQGEAFF. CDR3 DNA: TGTGCCAGCAGCTTAACGGGACAGGGAGAAGCTTTCTTT.

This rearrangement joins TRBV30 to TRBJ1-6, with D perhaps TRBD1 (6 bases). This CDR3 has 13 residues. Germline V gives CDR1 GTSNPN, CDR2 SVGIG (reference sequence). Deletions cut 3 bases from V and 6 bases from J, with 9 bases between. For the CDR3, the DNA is TGTGCCTGGAGGACAGGAGGTAATTCACCCCTCCACTTT. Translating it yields CAWRTGGNSPLHF.

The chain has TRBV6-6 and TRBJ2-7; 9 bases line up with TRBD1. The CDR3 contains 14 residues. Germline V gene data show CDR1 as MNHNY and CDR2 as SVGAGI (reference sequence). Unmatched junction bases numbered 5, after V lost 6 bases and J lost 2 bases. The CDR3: CASSAGQGTYEQYF. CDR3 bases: TGTGCCAGCAGCGCTGGACAGGGGACCTACGAGCAGTACTTC.

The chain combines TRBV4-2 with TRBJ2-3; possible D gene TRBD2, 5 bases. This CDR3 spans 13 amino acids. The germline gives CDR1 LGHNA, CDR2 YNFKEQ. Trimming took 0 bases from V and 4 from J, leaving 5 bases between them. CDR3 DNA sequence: TGTGCCAGCAGCCAAGAAGCGGCAGATACGCAGTATTTT. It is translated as CASSQEAADTQYF.

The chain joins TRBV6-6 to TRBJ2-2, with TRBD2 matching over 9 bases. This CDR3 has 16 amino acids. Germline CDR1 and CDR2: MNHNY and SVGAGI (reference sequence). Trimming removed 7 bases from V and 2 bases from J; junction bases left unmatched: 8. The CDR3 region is CASTQRGGVNTGELFF. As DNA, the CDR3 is TGTGCCAGCACTCAACGCGGGGGGGTTAACACCGGGGAGCTGTTTTTT.

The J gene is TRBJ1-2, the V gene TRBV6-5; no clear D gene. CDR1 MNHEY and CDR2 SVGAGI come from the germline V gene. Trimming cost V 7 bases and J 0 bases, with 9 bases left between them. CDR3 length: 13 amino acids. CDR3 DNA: TGTGCCAGCAAGGAGGGATCTAACTATGGCTACACCTTC. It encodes CASKEGSNYGYTF.

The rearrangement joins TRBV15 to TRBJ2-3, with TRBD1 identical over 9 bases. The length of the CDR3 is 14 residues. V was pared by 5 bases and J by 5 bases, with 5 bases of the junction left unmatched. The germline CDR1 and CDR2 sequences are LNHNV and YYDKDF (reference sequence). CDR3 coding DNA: TGTGCCACCAGCCGCGGACAGGGGTTAGATACGCAGTATTTT. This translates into CATSRGQGLDTQYF.

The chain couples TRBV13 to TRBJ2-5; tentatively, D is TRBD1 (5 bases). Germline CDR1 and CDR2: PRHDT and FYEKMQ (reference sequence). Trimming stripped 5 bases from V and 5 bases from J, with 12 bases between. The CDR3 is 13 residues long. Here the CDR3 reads CASSPRALETQYF. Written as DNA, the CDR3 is TGTGCCAGCAGCCCCAGGGCCCTCGAGACCCAGTACTTC.

CDR3 bases: TGCAGCGTTGGAGAACAGAATAACTATGGCTACACCTTC. It encodes CSVGEQNNYGYTF. V usage is TRBV29-1 and J usage is TRBJ1-2; D is undetermined. V lost 4 bases, J lost 1 base, and 10 bases lay in between. Germline CDR1 reads SQVTM; CDR2 reads ANQGSEA. The CDR3 is made up of 13 amino acids. The whole variable domain, remainder taken from reference TRBV29-1 and TRBJ1-2, is SAVISQKPSRDICQRGTSLTIQCQVDSQVTMMFWYRQQPGQSLTLIATANQGSEATYESGFVIDKFPISRPNLTFSTLTVSNMSPEDSSIYLCSVGEQNNYGYTFGSGTRLTVV.

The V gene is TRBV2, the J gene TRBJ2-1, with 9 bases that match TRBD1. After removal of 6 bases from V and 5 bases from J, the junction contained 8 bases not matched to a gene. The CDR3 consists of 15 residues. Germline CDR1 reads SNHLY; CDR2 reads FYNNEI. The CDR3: CASRPTGGTDNEQFF. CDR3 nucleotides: TGTGCCAGCAGGCCCACAGGGGGCACGGACAATGAGCAGTTCTTC.

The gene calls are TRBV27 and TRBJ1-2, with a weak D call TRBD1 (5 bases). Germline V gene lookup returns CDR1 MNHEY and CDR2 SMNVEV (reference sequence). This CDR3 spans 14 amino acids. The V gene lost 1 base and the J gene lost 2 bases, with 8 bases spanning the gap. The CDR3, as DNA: TGTGCCAGCAGTTTATGGGCAGGGAACTATGGCTACACCTTC. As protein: CASSLWAGNYGYTF.